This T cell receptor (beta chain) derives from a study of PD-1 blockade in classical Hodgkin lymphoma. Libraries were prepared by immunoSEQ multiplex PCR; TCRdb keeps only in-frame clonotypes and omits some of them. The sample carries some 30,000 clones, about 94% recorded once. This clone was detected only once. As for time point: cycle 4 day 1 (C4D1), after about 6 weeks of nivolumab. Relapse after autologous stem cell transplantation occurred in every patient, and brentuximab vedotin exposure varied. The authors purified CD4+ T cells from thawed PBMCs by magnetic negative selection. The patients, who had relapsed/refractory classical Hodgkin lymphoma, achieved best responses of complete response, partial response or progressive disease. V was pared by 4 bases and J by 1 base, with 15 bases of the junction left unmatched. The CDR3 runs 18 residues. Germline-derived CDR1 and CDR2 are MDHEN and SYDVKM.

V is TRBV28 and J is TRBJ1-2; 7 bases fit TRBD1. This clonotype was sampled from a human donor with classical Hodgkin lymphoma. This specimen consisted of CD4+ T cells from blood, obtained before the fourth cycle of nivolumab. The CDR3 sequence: CASSSRFMVGQINYGYTF. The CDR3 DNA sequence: TGTGCCAGCAGTTCGCGTTTTATGGTGGGACAGATTAACTATGGCTACACCTTC.